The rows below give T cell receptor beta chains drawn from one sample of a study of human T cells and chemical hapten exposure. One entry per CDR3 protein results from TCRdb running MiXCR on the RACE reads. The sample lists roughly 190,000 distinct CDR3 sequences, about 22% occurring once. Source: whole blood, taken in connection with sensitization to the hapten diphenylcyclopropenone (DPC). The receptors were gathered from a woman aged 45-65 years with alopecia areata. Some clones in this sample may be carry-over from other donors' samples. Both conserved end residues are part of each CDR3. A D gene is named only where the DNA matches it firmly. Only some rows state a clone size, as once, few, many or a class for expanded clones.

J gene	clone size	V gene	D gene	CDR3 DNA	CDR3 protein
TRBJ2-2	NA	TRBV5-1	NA	TGCGCCAGCAGCGACCGACAGTTCACCGGGGAGCTGTTTTTT	CASSDRQFTGELFF
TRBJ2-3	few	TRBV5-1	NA	TGCGCCAGCAGCACCCAGGGTTCCACAGATACGCAGTATTTT	CASSTQGSTDTQYF
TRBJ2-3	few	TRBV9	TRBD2	TGTGCCAGCAGCCCCCGTTTAGCGGGAGCCACAAAAACTAGCACAGATACGCAGTATTTT	CASSPRLAGATKTSTDTQYF
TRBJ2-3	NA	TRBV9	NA	TGTGCCAGCAGCGTAGCGCGAGAGACGGATACGCAGTATTTT	CASSVARETDTQYF
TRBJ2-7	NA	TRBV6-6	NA	TGTGCCAGCAGTTACACAGGTGACTACGAGCAGTACTTC	CASSYTGDYEQYF
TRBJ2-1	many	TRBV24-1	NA	TGTGCCACCAGTGATTTGCTGGAGGGGGTGGACAATGAGCAGTTCTTC	CATSDLLEGVDNEQFF
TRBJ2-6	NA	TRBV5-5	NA	TGTGCCAGCAGACGGCGTTGGGGCTCTGGGGCCAACGTCCTGACTTTC	CASRRRWGSGANVLTF
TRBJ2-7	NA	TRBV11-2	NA	TGTGCCAGCAGCCGTGGAGGAACATTCTACGAGCAGTACTTC	CASSRGGTFYEQYF
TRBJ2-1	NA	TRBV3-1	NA	TGTGCCAGCAGCCAGGCCAGGAGCTCCAACAATGAGCAGTTCTTC	CASSQARSSNNEQFF
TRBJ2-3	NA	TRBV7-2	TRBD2	TGTGCCAGCAGCTCAGCAGGACTAGCGGGTACAGATACGCAGTATTTT	CASSSAGLAGTDTQYF
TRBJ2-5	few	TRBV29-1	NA	TGCAGCGTTGGGTACGGGGGCGGACAAGAGACCCAGTACTTC	CSVGYGGGQETQYF